The 15 T cell receptor beta chains given below trace back to one sample, sequenced in a study of blood T cell repertoires in COVID-19. The repertoire was sequenced with immunoSEQ multiplex PCR; TCRdb's copy has only in-frame clones and lacks some. In the table there are just over 70,000 clones, about 68% of which are singletons. Sequences were obtained from peripheral blood. All receptors derive from a woman between 65 and 79 years old with acute or convalescent COVID-19.

This chain links TRBV5-1 with TRBJ2-1, with 14 bases aligning to TRBD2. The length of the CDR3 is 15 residues. The germline V gene has CDR1 SGHRS and CDR2 YFSETQ. With V trimmed by 4 bases and J by 9 bases, 6 bases remained unmatched. CDR3 sequence: CASSMGLAGESEQFF. DNA for the CDR3: TGCGCCAGCAGCATGGGACTAGCGGGAGAAAGTGAGCAGTTCTTC.

This clone has a single count. The gene calls are TRBV14 and TRBJ2-5; D perhaps matches TRBD1 (5 bases). Trimming removed 4 bases at V and 5 bases at J, with 17 bases between. CDR3 size: 15 residues. CDR1 is SGHDN and CDR2 is FVKESK in the germline V gene. Here the CDR3 DNA reads TGTGCCAGCAGCCGGGGCCAAGGGGTAGGGGAGACCCAGTACTTC. Translation gives CASSRGQGVGETQYF.

The chain joins TRBV7-9 to TRBJ2-7, with TRBD1 matching over 8 bases. The CDR3 totals 15 residues. The germline CDR1 and CDR2 sequences are SEHNR and FQNEAQ (reference sequence). V dropped 5 bases and J dropped 1; count of bases not matched to a gene: 7. CDR3 sequence (DNA): TGTGCCAGCAGCCCGAGGGACAGGAGTTCCTACGAGCAGTACTTC. Translated, it gives CASSPRDRSSYEQYF.

This chain links TRBV18 with TRBJ1-1; 7 nucleotides align to TRBD1. CDR1 is KGHSH, CDR2 LQKENI, per germline. V dropped 3 bases and J dropped 1; count of bases not matched to a gene: 5. This CDR3 has 15 amino acids. CDR3 sequence: CASSPRGQSNTEAFF. The DNA for the CDR3 is TGTGCCAGCTCACCCCGGGGACAGTCGAACACTGAAGCTTTCTTT.

V gene TRBV7-9 combines with J gene TRBJ1-6; no clear D gene. Between the trimmed V and J ends, which lost 6 bases and 4 bases, there was a span of 4 bases. CDR3 length equals 12 residues. Per the germline V gene, CDR1 is SEHNR and CDR2 is FQNEAQ (reference sequence). CDR3 DNA: TGTGCCAGCAGTCTATATAATTCACCCCTCCACTTT. Protein: CASSLYNSPLHF.

V gene TRBV12-3 or TRBV12-4 combines with J gene TRBJ1-2, with D unclear. The CDR3 is 11 amino acids. The V gene lost 7 bases and the J gene lost 4 bases, with 7 bases spanning the gap. The CDR3 is CASTPLYGYTF. The CDR3 bases are TGTGCCAGCACCCCTCTCTATGGCTACACCTTC.

J is TRBJ2-2 and V is TRBV4-3, with D uncertain. Trimming removed 0 bases at V and 8 bases at J, with 10 bases between. CDR3 length equals 14 residues. Germline CDR1 LGHNA, CDR2 YSLEER. The CDR3 reads CASSQEPTRGELFF. The CDR3 region has the DNA TGCGCCAGCAGCCAAGAACCTACCAGGGGGGAGCTGTTTTTT.

The count of this clone is one. V usage is TRBV9 and J usage is TRBJ2-1; 7 positions agree with TRBD2. After removal of 4 bases from V and 6 bases from J, the junction contained 13 bases not matched to a gene. This CDR3 has 16 amino acids. Germline V gives CDR1 SGDLS, CDR2 YYNGEE. The CDR3 DNA reads TGTGCCAGCAGCCCCCGAGTAGGACTAGTCCCCAATGAGCAGTTCTTC. This codes for CASSPRVGLVPNEQFF.

The chain links TRBV28 to TRBJ1-5; 11 nucleotides match TRBD1. Germline assignment: CDR1 MDHEN and CDR2 SYDVKM. There are 18 residues in the CDR3. Unmatched junction bases numbered 10, after V lost 6 bases and J lost 0 bases. CDR3 DNA: TGTGCCAGCAGCCGGCCAGGGACAGGGGGAGGTAGCAATCAGCCCCAGCATTTT. It specifies CASSRPGTGGGSNQPQHF.

The gene calls are TRBV11-3 and TRBJ2-1; tentatively, D is TRBD1 (6 bases). Trimming shortened V by 0 bases and J by 8 bases, and 17 bases separated the two germline ends. The CDR3 contains 16 residues. The germline V gene has CDR1 SGHNT and CDR2 YENEEA. CDR3: CASSLDLGGGLDEQFF. Here the CDR3 DNA reads TGTGCCAGCAGCTTAGATCTGGGTGGGGGCCTGGATGAGCAGTTCTTC. The full variable domain, completed using reference TRBV11-3 and TRBJ2-1, is EAGVVQSPRYKIIEKKQPVAFWCNPISGHNTLYWYLQNLGQGPELLIRYENEEAVDDSQLPKDRFSAERLKGVDSTLKIQPAELGDSAVYLCASSLDLGGGLDEQFFGPGTRLTVL.

The chain is built from TRBV5-4 and TRBJ1-4; D unresolved. Germline CDR1 and CDR2: SGHNT and YYREEE (reference sequence). The CDR3 runs 16 residues. The V gene lost 0 bases and the J gene lost 1 base, with 10 bases spanning the gap. DNA of the CDR3: TGTGCCAGCAGCTTGGGCGGTGGAAGAACTAATGAAAAACTGTTTTTT. Residues: CASSLGGGRTNEKLFF.

CDR3 amino acids: CASSPVRANPSSYEQYF. The CDR3 coding sequence is TGTGCCAGCTCACCGGTCAGGGCAAACCCCTCTTCCTACGAGCAGTACTTC. The genes are TRBV18 and TRBJ2-7, with D possibly TRBD1 on 5 matching bases. Germline V lookup: CDR1 KGHSH, CDR2 LQKENI. The CDR3 is made up of 17 amino acids. V lost 3 bases to trimming and J lost 1 base, with 19 bases between them.

The V call is TRBV24-1, the J call TRBJ2-3; D might be TRBD2 (7 bases). The CDR3 has 18 amino acids. Germline V gives CDR1 KGHDR, CDR2 SFDVKD. With 1 base removed from V and 1 base from J, the gap between germline ends came to 17 bases. CDR3 residues: CATSDFRGGSGGTDTQYF. In nucleotides, the CDR3 is TGTGCCACCAGTGATTTCAGGGGCGGGAGCGGCGGCACAGATACGCAGTATTTT.

V is TRBV5-1 and J is TRBJ2-7; TRBD1 matches at 10 bases. V gave up 3 bases and J gave up 3 bases; unmatched junction bases: 6. Germline CDR1 reads SGHRS; CDR2 reads YFSETQ. CDR3 length equals 15 residues. Written as DNA, the CDR3 is TGCGCCAGCAGCTCCAGACAGGGGGCAAACTACGAGCAGTACTTC. The encoded protein is CASSSRQGANYEQYF.

The CDR3 here is CASIRLADGVNEQFF. The CDR3, as DNA: TGTGCCAGCATCCGTCTAGCGGATGGGGTCAATGAGCAGTTCTTC. The chain links TRBV27 to TRBJ2-1; TRBD2 aligns across 7 bases. The junction had 12 bases not matched to a gene; V was cut back by 7 bases and J by 6 bases. The CDR3 is 15 residues long. CDR1 MNHEY and CDR2 SMNVEV come from the germline V gene (reference sequence).